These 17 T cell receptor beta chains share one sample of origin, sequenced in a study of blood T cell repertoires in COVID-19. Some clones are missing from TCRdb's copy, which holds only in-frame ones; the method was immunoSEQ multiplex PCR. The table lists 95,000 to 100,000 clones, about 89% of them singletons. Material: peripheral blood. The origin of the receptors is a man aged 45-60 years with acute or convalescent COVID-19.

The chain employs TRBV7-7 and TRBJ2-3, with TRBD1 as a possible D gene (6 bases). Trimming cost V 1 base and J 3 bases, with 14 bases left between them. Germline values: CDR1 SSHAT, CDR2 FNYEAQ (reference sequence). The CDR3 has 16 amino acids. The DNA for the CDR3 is TGTGCCAGCAGCTTAGGAGCAGGGGCGACAACAGATACGCAGTATTTT. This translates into CASSLGAGATTDTQYF.

The CDR3 sequence is CASSYQGSNQPQHF. The CDR3 DNA follows: TGTGCCAGCAGTTACCAGGGGAGCAATCAGCCCCAGCATTTT. The chain is built from TRBV6-2 or TRBV6-3 and TRBJ1-5, with D tentatively TRBD1 (6 bases). V was cut by 2 bases and J by 1 base, with 6 bases left in between. CDR3 size: 14 residues. Germline CDR1 is MNHEY and CDR2 is SVGEGT.

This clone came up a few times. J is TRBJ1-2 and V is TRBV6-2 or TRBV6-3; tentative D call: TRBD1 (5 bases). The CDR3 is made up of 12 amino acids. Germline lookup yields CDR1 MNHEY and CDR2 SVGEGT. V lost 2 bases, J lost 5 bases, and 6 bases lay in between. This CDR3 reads CASSYGTYGYTF. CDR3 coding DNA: TGTGCCAGCAGTTACGGGACTTATGGCTACACCTTC.

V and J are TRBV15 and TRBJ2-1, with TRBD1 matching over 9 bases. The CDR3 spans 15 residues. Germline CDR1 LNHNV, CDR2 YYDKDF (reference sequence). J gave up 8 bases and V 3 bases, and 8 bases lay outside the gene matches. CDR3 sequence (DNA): TGTGCCACCAGCAGCGGACAGGGGATTACAGATGAGCAGTTCTTC. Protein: CATSSGQGITDEQFF.

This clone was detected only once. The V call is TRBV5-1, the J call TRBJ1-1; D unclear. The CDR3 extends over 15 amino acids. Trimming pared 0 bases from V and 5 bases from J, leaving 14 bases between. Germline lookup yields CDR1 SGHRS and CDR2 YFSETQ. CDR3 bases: TGCGCCAGCAGCTTGGTTTCGAGTCAGCGGACTGAAGCTTTCTTT. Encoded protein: CASSLVSSQRTEAFF.

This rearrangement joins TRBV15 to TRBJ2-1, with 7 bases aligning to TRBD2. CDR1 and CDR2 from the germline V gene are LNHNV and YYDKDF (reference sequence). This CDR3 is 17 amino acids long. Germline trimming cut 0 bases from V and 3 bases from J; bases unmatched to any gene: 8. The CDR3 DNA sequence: TGTGCCACCAGCAGAGATGGACGAGGGGACTACTACAATGAGCAGTTCTTC. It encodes CATSRDGRGDYYNEQFF.

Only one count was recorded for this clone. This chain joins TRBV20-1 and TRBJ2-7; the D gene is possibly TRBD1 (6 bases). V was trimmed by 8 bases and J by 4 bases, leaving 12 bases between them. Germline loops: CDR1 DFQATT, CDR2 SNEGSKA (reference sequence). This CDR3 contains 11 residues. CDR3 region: CSYRERYEQYF. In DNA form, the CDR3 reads TGCAGTTACAGGGAACGGTACGAGCAGTACTTC.

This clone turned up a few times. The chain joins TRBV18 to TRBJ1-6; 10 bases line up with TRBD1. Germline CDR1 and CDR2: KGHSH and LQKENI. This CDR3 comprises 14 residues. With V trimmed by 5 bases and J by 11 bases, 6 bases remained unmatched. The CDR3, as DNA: TGTGCCAGCTCAGATCAGACAGGGGGCCCACCCCTCCACTTT. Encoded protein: CASSDQTGGPPLHF.

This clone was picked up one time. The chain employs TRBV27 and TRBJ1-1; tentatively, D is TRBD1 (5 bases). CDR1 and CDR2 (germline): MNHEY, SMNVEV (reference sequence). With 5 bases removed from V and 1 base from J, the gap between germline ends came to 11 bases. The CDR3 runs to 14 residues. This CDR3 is CASSRLRANTEAFF. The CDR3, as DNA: TGTGCCAGCAGTCGACTCAGGGCGAACACTGAAGCTTTCTTT.

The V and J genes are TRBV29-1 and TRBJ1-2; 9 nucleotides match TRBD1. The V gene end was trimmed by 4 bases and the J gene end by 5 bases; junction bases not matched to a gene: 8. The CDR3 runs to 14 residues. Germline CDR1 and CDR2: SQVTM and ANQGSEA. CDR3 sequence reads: CSVVLDRGGYGYTF. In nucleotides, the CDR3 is TGCAGCGTTGTTCTTGACAGGGGGGGGTATGGCTACACCTTC.

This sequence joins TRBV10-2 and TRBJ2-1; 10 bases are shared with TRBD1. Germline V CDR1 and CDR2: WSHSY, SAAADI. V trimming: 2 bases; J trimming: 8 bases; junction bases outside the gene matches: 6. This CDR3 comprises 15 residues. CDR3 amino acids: CASSEGQGDRYEQFF. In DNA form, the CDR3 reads TGCGCCAGCAGTGAGGGACAGGGGGACCGGTATGAGCAGTTCTTC.

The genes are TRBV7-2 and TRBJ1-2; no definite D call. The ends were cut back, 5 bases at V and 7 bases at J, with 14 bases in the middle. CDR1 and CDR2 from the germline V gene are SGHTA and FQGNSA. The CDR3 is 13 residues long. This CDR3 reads CASSPVGSGGYTF. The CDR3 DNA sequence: TGTGCCAGCAGCCCGGTCGGATCGGGTGGCTACACCTTC.

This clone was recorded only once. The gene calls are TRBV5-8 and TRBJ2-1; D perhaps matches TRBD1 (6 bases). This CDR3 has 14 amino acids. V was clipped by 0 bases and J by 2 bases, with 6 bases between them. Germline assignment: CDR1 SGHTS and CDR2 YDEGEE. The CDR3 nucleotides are TGTGCCAGCAGCTTGGCAGGGGCCTACAATGAGCAGTTCTTC. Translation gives CASSLAGAYNEQFF.

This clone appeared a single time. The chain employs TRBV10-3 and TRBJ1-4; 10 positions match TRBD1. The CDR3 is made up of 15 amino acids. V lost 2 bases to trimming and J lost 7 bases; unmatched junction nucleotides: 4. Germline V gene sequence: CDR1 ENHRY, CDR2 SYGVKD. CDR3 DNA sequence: TGTGCCATCAGTGAGCCGGGACAGGGGAGTGAAAAACTGTTTTTT. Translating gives CAISEPGQGSEKLFF.

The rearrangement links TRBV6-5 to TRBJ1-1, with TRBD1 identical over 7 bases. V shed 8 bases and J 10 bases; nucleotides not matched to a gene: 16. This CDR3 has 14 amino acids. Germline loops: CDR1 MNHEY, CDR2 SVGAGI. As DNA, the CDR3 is TGTGCCAGCCGCAAGACAGGGACCTTAACCGGAGCTTTCTTT. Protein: CASRKTGTLTGAFF.

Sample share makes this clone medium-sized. The CDR3 DNA reads TGCGCCAGCAGCCAAGAGGGGGGACAGGGGTATGGCGGGGAGCTGTTTTTT. This encodes CASSQEGGQGYGGELFF. This chain links TRBV4-1 with TRBJ2-2; 10 nucleotides agree with TRBD1. J gave up 7 bases and V 0 bases, and 8 bases lay outside the gene matches. There are 17 residues in the CDR3. CDR1 MGHRA and CDR2 YSYEKL come from the germline V gene.

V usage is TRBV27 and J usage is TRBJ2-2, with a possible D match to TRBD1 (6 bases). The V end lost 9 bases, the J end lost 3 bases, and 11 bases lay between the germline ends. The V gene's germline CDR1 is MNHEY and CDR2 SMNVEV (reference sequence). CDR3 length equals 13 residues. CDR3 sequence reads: CASEQGYTGELFF. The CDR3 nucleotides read TGTGCCAGTGAACAGGGATACACCGGGGAGCTGTTTTTT.